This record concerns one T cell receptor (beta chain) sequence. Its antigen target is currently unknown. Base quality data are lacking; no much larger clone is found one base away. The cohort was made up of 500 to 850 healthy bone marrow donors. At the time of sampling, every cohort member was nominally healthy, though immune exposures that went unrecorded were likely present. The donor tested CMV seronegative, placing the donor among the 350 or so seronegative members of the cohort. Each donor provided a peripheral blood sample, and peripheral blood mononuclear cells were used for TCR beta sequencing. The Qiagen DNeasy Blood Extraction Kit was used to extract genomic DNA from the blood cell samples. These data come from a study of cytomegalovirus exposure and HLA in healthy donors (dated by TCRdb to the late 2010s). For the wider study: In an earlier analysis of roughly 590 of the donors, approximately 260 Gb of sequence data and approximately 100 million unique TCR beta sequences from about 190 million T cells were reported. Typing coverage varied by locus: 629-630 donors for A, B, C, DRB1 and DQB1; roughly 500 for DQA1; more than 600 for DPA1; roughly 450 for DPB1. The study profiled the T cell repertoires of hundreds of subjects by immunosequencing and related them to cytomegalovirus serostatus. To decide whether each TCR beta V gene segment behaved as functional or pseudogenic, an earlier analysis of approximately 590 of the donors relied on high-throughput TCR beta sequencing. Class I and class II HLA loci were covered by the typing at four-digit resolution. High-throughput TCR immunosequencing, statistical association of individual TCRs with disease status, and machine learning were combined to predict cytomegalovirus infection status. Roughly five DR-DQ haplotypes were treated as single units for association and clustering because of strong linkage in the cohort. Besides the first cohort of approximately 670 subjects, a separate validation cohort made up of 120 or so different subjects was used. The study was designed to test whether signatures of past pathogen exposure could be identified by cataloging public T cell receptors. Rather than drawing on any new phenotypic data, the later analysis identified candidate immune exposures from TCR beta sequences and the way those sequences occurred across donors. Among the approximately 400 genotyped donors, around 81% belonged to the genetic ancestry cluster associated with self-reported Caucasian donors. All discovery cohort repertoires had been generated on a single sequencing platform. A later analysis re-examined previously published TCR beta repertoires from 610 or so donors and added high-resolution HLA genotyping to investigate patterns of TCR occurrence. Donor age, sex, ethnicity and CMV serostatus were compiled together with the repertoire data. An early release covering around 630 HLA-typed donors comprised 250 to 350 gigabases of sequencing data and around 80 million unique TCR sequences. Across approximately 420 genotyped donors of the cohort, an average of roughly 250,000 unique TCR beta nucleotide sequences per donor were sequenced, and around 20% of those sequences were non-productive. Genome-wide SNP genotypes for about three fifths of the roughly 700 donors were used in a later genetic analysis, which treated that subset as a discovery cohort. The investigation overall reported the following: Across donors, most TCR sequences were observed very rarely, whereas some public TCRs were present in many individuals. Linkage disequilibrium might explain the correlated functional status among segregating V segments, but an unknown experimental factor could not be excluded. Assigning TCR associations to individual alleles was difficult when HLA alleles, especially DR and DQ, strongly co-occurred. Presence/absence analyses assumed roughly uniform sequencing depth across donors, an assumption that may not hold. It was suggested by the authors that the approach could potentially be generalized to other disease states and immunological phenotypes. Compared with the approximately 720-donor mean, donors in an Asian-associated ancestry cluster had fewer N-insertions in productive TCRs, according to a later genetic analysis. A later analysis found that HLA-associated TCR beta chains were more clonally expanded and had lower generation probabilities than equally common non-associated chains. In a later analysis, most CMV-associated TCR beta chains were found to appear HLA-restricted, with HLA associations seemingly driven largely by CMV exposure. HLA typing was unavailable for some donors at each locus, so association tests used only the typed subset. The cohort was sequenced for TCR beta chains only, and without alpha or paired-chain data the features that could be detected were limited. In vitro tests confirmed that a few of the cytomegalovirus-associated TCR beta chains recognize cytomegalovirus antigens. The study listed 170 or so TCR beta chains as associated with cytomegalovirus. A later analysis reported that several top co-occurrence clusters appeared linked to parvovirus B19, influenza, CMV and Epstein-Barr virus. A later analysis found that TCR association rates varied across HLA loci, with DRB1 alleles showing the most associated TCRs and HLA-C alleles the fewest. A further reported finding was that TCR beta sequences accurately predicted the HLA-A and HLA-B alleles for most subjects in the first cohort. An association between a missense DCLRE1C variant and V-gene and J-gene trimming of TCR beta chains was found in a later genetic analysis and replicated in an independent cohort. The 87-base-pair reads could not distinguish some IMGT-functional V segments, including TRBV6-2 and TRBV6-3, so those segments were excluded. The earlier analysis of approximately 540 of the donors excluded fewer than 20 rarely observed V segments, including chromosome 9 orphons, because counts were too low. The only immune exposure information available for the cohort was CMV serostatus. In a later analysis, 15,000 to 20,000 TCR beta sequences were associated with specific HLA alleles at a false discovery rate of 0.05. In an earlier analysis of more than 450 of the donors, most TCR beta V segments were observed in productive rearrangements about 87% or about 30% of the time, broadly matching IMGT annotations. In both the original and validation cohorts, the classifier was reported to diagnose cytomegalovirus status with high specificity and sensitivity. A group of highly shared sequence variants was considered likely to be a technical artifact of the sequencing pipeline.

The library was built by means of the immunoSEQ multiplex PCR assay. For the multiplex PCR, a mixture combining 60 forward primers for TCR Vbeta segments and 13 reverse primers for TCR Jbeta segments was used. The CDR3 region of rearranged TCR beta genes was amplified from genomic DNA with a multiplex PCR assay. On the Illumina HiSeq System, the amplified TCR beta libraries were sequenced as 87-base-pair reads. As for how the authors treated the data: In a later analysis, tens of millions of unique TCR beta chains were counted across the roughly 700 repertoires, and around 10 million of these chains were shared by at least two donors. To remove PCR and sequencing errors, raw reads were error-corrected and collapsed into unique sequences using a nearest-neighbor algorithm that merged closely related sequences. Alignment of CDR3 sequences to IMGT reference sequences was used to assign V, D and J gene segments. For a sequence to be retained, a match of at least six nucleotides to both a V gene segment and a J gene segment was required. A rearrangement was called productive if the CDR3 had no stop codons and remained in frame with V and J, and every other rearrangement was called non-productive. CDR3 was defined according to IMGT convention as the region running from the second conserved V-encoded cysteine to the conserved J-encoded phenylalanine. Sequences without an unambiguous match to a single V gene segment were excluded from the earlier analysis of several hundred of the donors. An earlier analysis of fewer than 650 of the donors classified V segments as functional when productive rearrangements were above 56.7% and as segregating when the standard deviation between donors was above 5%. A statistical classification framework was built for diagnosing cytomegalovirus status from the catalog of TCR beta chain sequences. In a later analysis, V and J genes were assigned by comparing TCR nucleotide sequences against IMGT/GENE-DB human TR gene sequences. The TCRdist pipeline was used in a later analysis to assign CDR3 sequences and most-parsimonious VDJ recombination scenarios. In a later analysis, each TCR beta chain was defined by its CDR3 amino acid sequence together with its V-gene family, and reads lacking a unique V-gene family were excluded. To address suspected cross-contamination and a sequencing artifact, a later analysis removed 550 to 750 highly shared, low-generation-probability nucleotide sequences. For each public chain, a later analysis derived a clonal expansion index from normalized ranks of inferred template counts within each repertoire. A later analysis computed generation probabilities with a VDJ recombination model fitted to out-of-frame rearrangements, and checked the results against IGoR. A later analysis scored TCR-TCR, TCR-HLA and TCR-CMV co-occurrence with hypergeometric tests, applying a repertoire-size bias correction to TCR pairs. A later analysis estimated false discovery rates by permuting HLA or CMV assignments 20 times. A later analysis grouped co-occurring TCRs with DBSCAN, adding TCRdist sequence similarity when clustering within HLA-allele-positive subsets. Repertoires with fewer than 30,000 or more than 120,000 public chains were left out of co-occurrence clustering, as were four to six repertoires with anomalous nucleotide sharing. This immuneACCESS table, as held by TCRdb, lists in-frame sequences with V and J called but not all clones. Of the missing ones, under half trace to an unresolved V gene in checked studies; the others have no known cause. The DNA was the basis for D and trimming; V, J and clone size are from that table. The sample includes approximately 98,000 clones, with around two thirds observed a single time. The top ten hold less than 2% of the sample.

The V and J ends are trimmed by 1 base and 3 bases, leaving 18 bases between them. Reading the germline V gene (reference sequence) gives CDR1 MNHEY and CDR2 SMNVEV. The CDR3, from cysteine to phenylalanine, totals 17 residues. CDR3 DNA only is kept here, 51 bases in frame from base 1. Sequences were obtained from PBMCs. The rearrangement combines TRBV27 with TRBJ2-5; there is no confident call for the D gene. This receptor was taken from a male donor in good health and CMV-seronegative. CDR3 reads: CASSLWAGPDIKETQYF. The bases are TGTGCCAGCAGTTTATGGGCAGGCCCGGATATTAAAGAGACCCAGTACTTC.